Listed below are T cell receptor beta chains from one sample, sequenced in a study of T-cell reconstitution after alpha-beta-depleted transplantation in children. One entry per CDR3 protein, called by TCRdb with MiXCR from the PCR reads. In the table there are almost 600,000 distinct CDR3 sequences, 25% to 30% of which are singletons. This specimen consisted of PBMCs, obtained before TCRalphabeta/CD19-depleted stem cell transplant. These receptors were obtained from a boy less than two years old with Wiskott-Aldrich syndrome, due to receive a stem cell transplant. CDR3s include the opening cysteine and the closing phenylalanine or tryptophan. A D gene is named only where the DNA matches it firmly.

J: TRBJ2-7
V: TRBV27
D: TRBD2
CDR3: CASSLRPGTTYEQYF

J: TRBJ2-7
V: TRBV6-1
D: .
CDR3: CASSGRFGTVYEQYF

J: TRBJ2-1
V: TRBV5-1
D: TRBD2
CDR3: CASSLARLAANNEQFF

J: TRBJ2-1
V: TRBV5-6
D: .
CDR3: CASSLIYGLAHNEQFF

J: TRBJ1-5
V: TRBV28
D: .
CDR3: CASSTPGAGNQPQHF

J: TRBJ2-1
V: TRBV29-1
D: .
CDR3: CSVRVRVDEQFF

J: TRBJ2-2
V: TRBV11-3
D: TRBD2
CDR3: CASSHGLAGNTGELFF

J: TRBJ2-2
V: TRBV5-1
D: TRBD2
CDR3: CASSLVVAGGANTGELFF

J: TRBJ2-4
V: TRBV28
D: TRBD2
CDR3: CASRGLTSGRLRNIQYF

J: TRBJ2-1
V: TRBV20-1
D: TRBD2
CDR3: CSARGVSGRIEQFF

J: TRBJ2-7
V: TRBV20-1
D: TRBD2
CDR3: CSARDGSGAGVMYEQYF

J: TRBJ2-4
V: TRBV28
D: .
CDR3: CASSFLIISGGKGTKNIQYF

J: TRBJ2-7
V: TRBV24-1
D: .
CDR3: CATSVQQDEQYF

J: TRBJ2-1
V: TRBV9
D: TRBD2
CDR3: CASSPRLAESSYNEQFF

J: TRBJ2-5
V: TRBV4-1
D: .
CDR3: CASSLSFQETQYF

J: TRBJ1-5
V: TRBV5-8
D: .
CDR3: CASSLLKGSSSHF

J: TRBJ2-7
V: TRBV15
D: .
CDR3: CATSRGPGSYEQYF

J: TRBJ2-4
V: TRBV9
D: .
CDR3: CASSVGGRGDIQYF

J: TRBJ1-2
V: TRBV29-1
D: .
CDR3: CSVEGRVPLF

J: TRBJ2-6
V: TRBV5-1
D: TRBD1
CDR3: CASSPRTGFSGANVLTF

J: TRBJ2-1
V: TRBV5-1
D: .
CDR3: CASSFGVLNEQFF

J: TRBJ2-1
V: TRBV20-1
D: TRBD2
CDR3: CSADPGLGSRGEQFF

J: TRBJ1-6
V: TRBV20-1
D: .
CDR3: CSAGTFLNGLNSPLHF

J: TRBJ2-1
V: TRBV2
D: TRBD1
CDR3: CASSFYRGTGNNEQFF

J: TRBJ2-7
V: TRBV10-3
D: .
CDR3: CAISPDGTYEQYF

J: TRBJ2-5
V: TRBV5-1
D: .
CDR3: CASSLVGAEETQYF

J: TRBJ2-1
V: TRBV12-3/TRBV12-4
D: .
CDR3: CASSSGGRLDEQFF

J: TRBJ2-1
V: TRBV15
D: .
CDR3: CATSRVVGYEQFF

J: TRBJ2-1
V: TRBV20-1
D: .
CDR3: CSADGLASSYNEQFF

J: TRBJ2-7
V: TRBV28
D: .
CDR3: CASSFMRGLSYEQYF

J: TRBJ2-3
V: TRBV27
D: TRBD2
CDR3: CASSPGLASDTQYF

J: TRBJ2-1
V: TRBV29-1
D: .
CDR3: CSVEDLHGRSPDYNEQFF

J: TRBJ2-6
V: TRBV9
D: .
CDR3: CASSVEAAGANVLTF

J: TRBJ2-4
V: TRBV11-2
D: .
CDR3: CASSRKGGEIAKNIQYF

J: TRBJ1-4
V: TRBV7-9
D: .
CDR3: CASSLYRSDWRAKLFF

J: TRBJ2-5
V: TRBV6-1
D: .
CDR3: CASKRTRTGRGAETQYF

J: TRBJ2-7
V: TRBV5-1
D: TRBD1
CDR3: CASSSTTGPKYF

J: TRBJ2-3
V: TRBV5-1
D: TRBD2
CDR3: CASSLLAGVADTQYF

J: TRBJ2-7
V: TRBV6-5
D: TRBD1
CDR3: CASSRSTGIYEQYF

J: TRBJ2-7
V: TRBV6-5
D: TRBD2
CDR3: CASSYSASGTRYF

J: TRBJ2-1
V: TRBV5-6
D: .
CDR3: CASSTTPDPRVNEQFF

J: TRBJ2-1
V: TRBV3-1
D: TRBD2
CDR3: CASSQGGSGGGYNEQFF

J: TRBJ2-1
V: TRBV20-1
D: TRBD1
CDR3: CSARVQGAGDEQFF